The clone carrying this T cell receptor beta chain was seen repeatedly, ten times or more. What it binds is not known. This sample is part of a study of sequential checkpoint blockade in melanoma. The study's findings and limits: Response in arm A was associated with pretreatment TIL clonality.

This table comes from immunoSEQ multiplex PCR, and its TCRdb copy is limited to in-frame clones, with some not included. The sample records about 6,100 clones, around 21% being singletons. Treatment defined: randomized to nivolumab then ipilimumab (arm A) or the reverse (arm B). Germline V CDR1 and CDR2: SNHLY, FYNNEI. Losses at the gene ends were 3 bases for V and 5 bases for J; bases not matched to a gene: 9. The CDR3 spans 16 residues. The chain combines TRBV2 with TRBJ1-5; 8 bases match TRBD1. The sample consisted of tumor tissue (inferred from file names), taken from a patient given nivolumab and ipilimumab in sequence. This clonotype was sampled from a human donor with melanoma. In DNA form, the CDR3 reads TGTGCCAGCAGTGACTCCCAGGGGGCGTTCCATCAGCCCCAGCATTTT. It yields the protein CASSDSQGAFHQPQHF.